A selection of T cell receptor beta chains follows, all from one sample in a study of blood T cell repertoires in COVID-19. Only in-frame clones appear in the TCRdb table, and some are missing; sequencing was by immunoSEQ multiplex PCR. The sample includes some 150,000 clones, about four fifths of them seen just once. The specimen was peripheral blood. The source of these receptors is a human donor in a cohort sampled during active COVID-19. Both conserved end residues are part of each CDR3. A D gene is named only where the DNA matches it firmly. Clone size, where shown, is once, few, many, or a class for clones that have expanded.

v_gene,abundance,d_gene,j_gene,CDR3aa,CDR3nt
TRBV11-1,.,.,TRBJ2-5,CASSLDGLAKETQYF,TGTGCCAGCAGCTTAGACGGATTAGCGAAAGAGACCCAGTACTTC
TRBV6-5,.,TRBD1,TRBJ1-1,CASTARGRDTEAFF,TGTGCCAGCACTGCCAGGGGGCGGGATACTGAAGCTTTCTTT
TRBV13,few,TRBD2,TRBJ2-1,CASSLRWTSGTNEQFF,TGTGCCAGCAGCTTAAGGTGGACTAGCGGGACCAATGAGCAGTTCTTC
TRBV7-7,.,TRBD1,TRBJ2-5,CASSANRGAGETQYF,TGTGCTAGCAGCGCGAACAGGGGCGCAGGGGAGACCCAGTACTTC
TRBV6-2/TRBV6-3,.,TRBD2,TRBJ2-1,CASSYVSGGLPDEQFF,TGTGCCAGCAGTTATGTGAGCGGGGGATTACCGGATGAGCAGTTCTTC
TRBV27,once,TRBD1,TRBJ1-4,CASSTGQWNEKLFF,TGTGCCAGCAGCACGGGACAGTGGAATGAAAAACTGTTTTTT
TRBV30,.,.,TRBJ1-5,CAWSASGMGAQPQHF,TGTGCCTGGAGCGCTTCTGGGATGGGGGCCCAGCCCCAGCATTTT
TRBV5-1,.,.,TRBJ2-2,CASSRIRGNSNTGELFF,TGCGCCAGCAGCAGAATAAGGGGTAATTCTAACACCGGGGAGCTGTTTTTT
TRBV28,.,.,TRBJ1-2,CASSLASGSLGYTF,TGTGCCAGCAGTTTAGCCTCCGGGAGTTTAGGCTACACCTTC
TRBV5-1,.,TRBD1,TRBJ1-1,CASSSKQGAAEAFF,TGCGCCAGCAGCTCCAAACAGGGGGCGGCTGAAGCTTTCTTT
TRBV4-1,.,.,TRBJ2-5,CASSPRGSDQETQYF,TGCGCCAGCAGCCCGCGAGGCAGCGATCAAGAGACCCAGTACTTC
TRBV5-1,.,.,TRBJ2-1,CASSLDRNYNEQFF,TGCGCCAGCAGCTTGGACAGGAACTACAATGAGCAGTTCTTC
TRBV2,.,TRBD2,TRBJ2-2,CASRGTTSSGELFF,TGTGCCAGTAGAGGTACGACTAGCTCCGGGGAGCTGTTTTTT
TRBV6-6,.,.,TRBJ1-1,CASQLRGDLNTEAFF,TGTGCCAGTCAGTTACGTGGGGACTTGAACACTGAAGCTTTCTTT
TRBV6-5,.,TRBD1,TRBJ1-5,CASSPGQGSNQPQHF,TGTGCCAGCAGCCCGGGACAGGGTAGCAATCAGCCCCAGCATTTT
TRBV6-4,.,TRBD2,TRBJ2-3,CASSDSRRLAGGPYGTDTQYF,TGTGCCAGCAGTGACTCGAGGAGGTTAGCGGGAGGGCCGTACGGGACAGATACGCAGTATTTT
TRBV19,.,.,TRBJ2-3,CATTPLGADTQYF,TGTGCCACGACGCCGTTAGGGGCAGATACGCAGTATTTT
TRBV13,.,.,TRBJ2-5,CASSLSPGETQYF,TGTGCCAGCAGCTTAAGCCCCGGAGAGACCCAGTACTTC
TRBV2,.,TRBD1,TRBJ1-2,CASSELMGQGNYGYTF,TGTGCCAGCAGTGAACTAATGGGACAGGGGAACTATGGCTACACCTTC
TRBV13,.,TRBD2,TRBJ2-5,CASSQLAGGRETQYF,TGTGCCAGCAGCCAACTAGCGGGAGGGAGGGAGACCCAGTACTTC
TRBV7-9,.,.,TRBJ1-1,CASSTRGARTEAFF,TGTGCCAGCAGCACACGGGGGGCGCGCACTGAAGCTTTCTTT
TRBV2,.,TRBD2,TRBJ2-5,CASSGTSGETQYF,TGTGCCAGCAGTGGGACTAGCGGAGAGACCCAGTACTTC
TRBV19,.,TRBD1,TRBJ1-4,CASKTGGNNEKLFF,TGTGCCAGTAAAACAGGGGGGAATAATGAAAAACTGTTTTTT
TRBV18,.,.,TRBJ2-1,CASSPRAGIGGSTYNEQFF,TGTGCCAGCTCACCACGGGCAGGAATCGGGGGTTCGACTTACAATGAGCAGTTCTTC